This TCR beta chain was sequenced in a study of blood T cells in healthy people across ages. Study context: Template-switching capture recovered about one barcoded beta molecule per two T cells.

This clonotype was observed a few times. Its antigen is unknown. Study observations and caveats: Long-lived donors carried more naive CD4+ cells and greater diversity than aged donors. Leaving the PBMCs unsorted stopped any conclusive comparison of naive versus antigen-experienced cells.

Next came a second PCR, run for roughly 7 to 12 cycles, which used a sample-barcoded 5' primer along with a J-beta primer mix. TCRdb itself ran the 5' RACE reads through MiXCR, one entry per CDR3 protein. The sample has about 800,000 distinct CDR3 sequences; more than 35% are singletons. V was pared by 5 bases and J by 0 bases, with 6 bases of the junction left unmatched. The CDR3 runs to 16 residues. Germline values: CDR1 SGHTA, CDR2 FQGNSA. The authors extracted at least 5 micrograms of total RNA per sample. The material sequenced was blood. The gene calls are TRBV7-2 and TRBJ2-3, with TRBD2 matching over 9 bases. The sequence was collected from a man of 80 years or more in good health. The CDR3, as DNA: TGTGCCAGCAGCCCTAGACTAGCGGCAAGCACAGATACGCAGTATTTT. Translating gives CASSPRLAASTDTQYF. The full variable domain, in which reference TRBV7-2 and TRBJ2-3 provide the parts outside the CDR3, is GAGVSQSPSNKVTEKGKDVELRCDPISGHTALYWYRQSLGQGLEFLIYFQGNSAPDKSGLPSDRFSAERTGGSVSTLTIQRTQQEDSAVYLCASSPRLAASTDTQYFGPGTRLTVL.